The rows below give T cell receptor beta chains drawn from one sample of a study of cytomegalovirus exposure and HLA in healthy donors. The assay was immunoSEQ multiplex PCR, and TCRdb's table has in-frame clones only and misses some. The table shows 100,000 to 150,000 clones, with 80% to 90% occurring only once. Sequencing was carried out using PBMCs. These receptor sequences come from a woman in her 30s in good health and CMV-seronegative. CDR3s include the opening cysteine and the closing phenylalanine or tryptophan. A D gene is named only where the DNA matches it firmly. Not all rows give a size; the values are once, few, many and, for expanded clones, a class.

d_call	clone_size	cdr3_length	j_call	v_call	cdr3_nt	cdr3_aa
TRBD1	-	15	TRBJ2-5	TRBV4-3	TGCGCCAGCAGCCAAGAAGGGACAGCTCAAGAGACCCAGTACTTC	CASSQEGTAQETQYF
-	-	15	TRBJ1-2	TRBV30	TGTGCCTGGAGTGTACCGGGAGGGGTTATGAATGGCTACACCTTC	CAWSVPGGVMNGYTF
-	-	14	TRBJ2-5	TRBV6-6	TGTGCCAGCAGTCCCCCAGGGGGGCAAGAGACCCAGTACTTC	CASSPPGGQETQYF
TRBD1	-	14	TRBJ1-4	TRBV5-1	TGCGCCAGCAGCTTGGGACAGGGAAATGAAAAACTGTTTTTT	CASSLGQGNEKLFF
-	-	13	TRBJ1-1	TRBV6-5	TGTGCCAGCAGTTACGAGGGGAACACTGAAGCTTTCTTT	CASSYEGNTEAFF
TRBD1	-	15	TRBJ2-1	TRBV6-5	TGTGCCAGCACCGAACCGGGACAGGGGGAAAATGAGCAGTTCTTC	CASTEPGQGENEQFF
-	-	14	TRBJ2-2	TRBV19	TGTGCCAGTAGTGTCGATGGCGGGGCTGGGGAGCTGTTTTTT	CASSVDGGAGELFF
TRBD1	-	15	TRBJ2-5	TRBV11-3	TGTGCCAGCAGCTCGTTTGGACAGGGGAGGGAGACCCAGTACTTC	CASSSFGQGRETQYF
TRBD1	-	11	TRBJ1-1	TRBV6-1	TGTGCCAGCCGCGGGACAGGAGAAGCTTTCTTT	CASRGTGEAFF
TRBD2	-	15	TRBJ2-3	TRBV6-5	TGTGCCAGCAGGCTGACTAGCGGGATAACAGATACGCAGTATTTT	CASRLTSGITDTQYF
-	-	12	TRBJ2-7	TRBV7-9	TGTGCCAGCAGCCCGGTGCCCTACGAGCAGTACTTC	CASSPVPYEQYF
-	-	11	TRBJ2-3	TRBV5-6	TGTGCCAGCAGCTCCGGGGTTACGCAGTATTTT	CASSSGVTQYF
-	-	14	TRBJ2-7	TRBV5-1	TGCGCCAGCAGCTTGGAAGGACAGTCCTACGAGCAGTACTTC	CASSLEGQSYEQYF
TRBD1	few	14	TRBJ2-1	TRBV9	TGTGCCAGCAGCTCTCGGACAGGGGGACATGAGCAGTTCTTC	CASSSRTGGHEQFF
-	-	14	TRBJ1-3	TRBV19	TGTGCCAGTAGTCAAGGCGCGGGGGGAAACACCATATATTTT	CASSQGAGGNTIYF
-	-	15	TRBJ1-1	TRBV29-1	TGCAGCGTTGCACGGGGTATTGATGTGAACACTGAAGCTTTCTTT	CSVARGIDVNTEAFF
-	few	12	TRBJ2-5	TRBV30	TGTGCCTGGAGTGTACAGGGTGAGACCCAGTACTTC	CAWSVQGETQYF
TRBD1	-	17	TRBJ2-1	TRBV19	TGTGCCAGTAGTGGAAACAGGGGCGCGGCCGCCTACAATGAGCAGTTCTTC	CASSGNRGAAAYNEQFF
TRBD2	few	15	TRBJ2-7	TRBV27	TGTGCCAGCAGTCTCTCCGGGGGGGTTGCCTACGAGCAGTACTTC	CASSLSGGVAYEQYF
-	once	15	TRBJ2-2	TRBV7-8	TGTGCCAGCAGGGGATTGACAGATGTCCGCGGGGAGCTGTTTTTT	CASRGLTDVRGELFF
-	-	12	TRBJ2-7	TRBV25-1	TGTGCCGCCCAGGGAGGCTCCTACGAGCAGTACTTC	CAAQGGSYEQYF
-	-	10	TRBJ1-1	TRBV25-1	TGTGCATCGCGGAACACTGAAGCTTTCTTT	CASRNTEAFF
TRBD2	once	15	TRBJ2-1	TRBV18	TGTGCCAGCTCACCACCATCAGCGGGGGACAATGAGCAGTTCTTC	CASSPPSAGDNEQFF
-	-	15	TRBJ1-2	TRBV5-8	TGTGCCAGCAGCATAACCGGGACACGGCATTATGGCTACACCTTC	CASSITGTRHYGYTF
TRBD2	-	14	TRBJ2-1	TRBV29-1	TGCAGCGTCGGGGGACTAGCGGGAGTCAATGAGCAGTTCTTC	CSVGGLAGVNEQFF
TRBD1	-	15	TRBJ2-5	TRBV7-3	TGTGCCAGCAGCTTTTCTGGTACAGGGGCAGAGACCCAGTACTTC	CASSFSGTGAETQYF
TRBD1	-	15	TRBJ1-4	TRBV10-2	TGCGCCAGCAGTGCTACAGGGGGGGAAAATGAAAAACTGTTTTTT	CASSATGGENEKLFF
-	-	12	TRBJ1-2	TRBV6-5	TGTGCCAGCAGTCCCCGTCACTATGGCTACACCTTC	CASSPRHYGYTF
-	-	13	TRBJ2-2	TRBV19	TGTGCCAGTAGAACAGGAACCCCCGGGGAGCTGTTTTTT	CASRTGTPGELFF
-	-	15	TRBJ2-1	TRBV4-1	TGCGCCAGCAGCTCTCAGGGGTATGGATACAATGAGCAGTTCTTC	CASSSQGYGYNEQFF
TRBD2	few	16	TRBJ2-2	TRBV5-4	TGTGCCAGCAGCCGGACTAGCGGCGTCAGAACCGGGGAGCTGTTTTTT	CASSRTSGVRTGELFF
-	few	14	TRBJ2-7	TRBV5-5	TGTGCCAGCAGCATGGAGGAGGGGAACTACGAGCAGTACTTC	CASSMEEGNYEQYF
-	-	14	TRBJ1-2	TRBV7-8	TGTGCCAGCAGCTTAGCTAGTCAGGGCTATGGCTACACCTTC	CASSLASQGYGYTF
-	-	14	TRBJ2-1	TRBV5-1	TGCGCCAGCAGCTTGGCCGCGCCCATCAATGAGCAGTTCTTC	CASSLAAPINEQFF
-	-	18	TRBJ1-3	TRBV30	TGTGCCTGGAGTGGCCTTAGTCTGGGACTGCACTCTGGAAACACCATATATTTT	CAWSGLSLGLHSGNTIYF
TRBD1	-	16	TRBJ2-7	TRBV13	TGTGCCAGCATCCTTATGGGACAGGGACTTACCTACGAGCAGTACTTC	CASILMGQGLTYEQYF
-	-	14	TRBJ1-2	TRBV2	TGTGCCAGCAGTGTATTGGGGCGAGACTATGGCTACACCTTC	CASSVLGRDYGYTF
-	-	17	TRBJ2-3	TRBV15	TGTGCCACCAGCAGTCAAGGACAGAAAATCGTGACAGATACGCAGTATTTT	CATSSQGQKIVTDTQYF
TRBD2	-	15	TRBJ2-1	TRBV4-1	TGCGCCAGCAGCCATCGGGCCTGGGAGGGGAATGAGCAGTTCTTC	CASSHRAWEGNEQFF
-	few	14	TRBJ2-6	TRBV5-8	TGTGCCAGTATAGGACAGCCGGGGGCCAACGTCCTGACTTTC	CASIGQPGANVLTF
TRBD2	-	20	TRBJ2-7	TRBV5-1	TGCGCCAGCAGCTTGGTACGGCTCGGGACTAGCGGGTTCCTCTCCTACGAGCAGTACTTC	CASSLVRLGTSGFLSYEQYF
TRBD1	-	15	TRBJ1-2	TRBV6-5	TGTGCCAGCAGTTACCCCGGACAGGGGGTCTATGGCTACACCTTC	CASSYPGQGVYGYTF
-	-	14	TRBJ2-5	TRBV5-1	TGCGCCAGCAGCTCGCTGTTAGCGGAAGAGACCCAGTACTTC	CASSSLLAEETQYF
TRBD2	-	14	TRBJ2-1	TRBV30	TGTGCCTGGAGTAGAGCTAGCGGGAAGGATGAGCAGTTCTTC	CAWSRASGKDEQFF
TRBD1	-	15	TRBJ1-2	TRBV18	TGTGCCAGCTCATCAACGGGACAGGGGCGCTATGGCTACACCTTC	CASSSTGQGRYGYTF
TRBD2	-	14	TRBJ2-7	TRBV6-1	TGTGCCAGCAGTGAAGGCCCTTCGGGGGGCGAGCAGTACTTC	CASSEGPSGGEQYF
-	once	15	TRBJ2-1	TRBV27	TGTGCCAGCAGTTTACGGGGAGGCTCCTACAATGAGCAGTTCTTC	CASSLRGGSYNEQFF
TRBD2	-	16	TRBJ2-1	TRBV6-1	TGTGCCAGCAGTGGCCATCTAGCGGGAGGACTTAGTGAGCAGTTCTTC	CASSGHLAGGLSEQFF
-	-	14	TRBJ2-7	TRBV5-1	TGCGCCAGCAGCTTTTCCCCGGCGGCCTACGAGCAGTACTTC	CASSFSPAAYEQYF
-	-	15	TRBJ2-7	TRBV4-1	TGCGCCAGCAGCCAAGTGCTGGGGGCGGTATACGAGCAGTACTTC	CASSQVLGAVYEQYF